The rows below give T cell receptor beta chains drawn from one sample of a study of T cells in Graves' hyperthyroidism and ophthalmopathy. Each CDR3 protein is one row after TCRdb ran MiXCR on the multiplex PCR reads. The repertoire holds approximately 500,000 distinct CDR3 sequences, with 40% to 55% as singletons. Sequenced: peripheral blood or thyroid tissue (not recorded which). These receptors were obtained from a woman younger than 30 with Graves' hyperthyroidism. Each CDR3 is given with its conserved first and last residue. Each record gives: J gene, D gene, clone size, V gene, CDR3 DNA, CDR3 protein. D genes are given only for firm matches. A row's size may be missing; if present it is once, few, many or a size class.

TRBJ1-4 | - | - | TRBV20-1 | TGCAGTGCGCCGGGGGTGGGAGAAAAACTGTTTTTT | CSAPGVGEKLFF
TRBJ2-1 | - | few | TRBV5-1 | TGCGCCAGCAGCTTGCGGGGTCCGGGGCTCAATGAGCAGTTCTTC | CASSLRGPGLNEQFF
TRBJ1-4 | TRBD1 | - | TRBV16 | TGTGCCAGCAGTAATCGACAGGGGGAGGAAAAACTGTTTTTT | CASSNRQGEEKLFF
TRBJ1-1 | - | many | TRBV29-1 | TGCAGCGCGTTACGGGGGCACATGAACACTGAAGCTTTCTTT | CSALRGHMNTEAFF
TRBJ2-2 | TRBD1 | once | TRBV10-1 | TGCGCCAGCAGTGAAGGGGCAGGGGGCACCGGGGAGCTGTTTTTT | CASSEGAGGTGELFF
TRBJ2-5 | - | many | TRBV29-1 | TGCAGCGTTGAAGGGGGGGCCTGGGGAGAGACCCAGTACTTC | CSVEGGAWGETQYF
TRBJ2-7 | - | many | TRBV2 | TGTGCCAGCAGTGTAAACAGGGAATCAGCCTACGAGCAGTACTTC | CASSVNRESAYEQYF
TRBJ2-7 | - | - | TRBV6-2/TRBV6-3 | TGTGCCAGCAGTCACTCAGGGCAGGAGTACTTC | CASSHSGQEYF
TRBJ1-1 | - | many | TRBV12-3/TRBV12-4 | TGTGCCACCCTACCGGCTTTCTTT | CATLPAFF
TRBJ2-5 | - | - | TRBV24-1 | TGTGCCACCAGTGATTTGGAGGAGACCCAGTACTTC | CATSDLEETQYF
TRBJ1-4 | - | many | TRBV7-9 | TGTGCCAGCAGCCCTCCGTCCCTTTCGACTAATGAAAAACTGTTTTTT | CASSPPSLSTNEKLFF
TRBJ1-4 | TRBD1 | - | TRBV5-4 | TGTGCCAGCAGCTACCGAACCGGGACAGGGTCCGGGGAAAAACTGTTTTTT | CASSYRTGTGSGEKLFF
TRBJ2-3 | TRBD2 | - | TRBV20-1 | TGCAGTGCTAGTCCCGCCGACCCAACTAGCGGGAGAATGGATACGCAGTATTTT | CSASPADPTSGRMDTQYF
TRBJ1-6 | - | - | TRBV2 | TGTGCCAGCAGTCCTAGGGGGGGCATTGATTCACCCCTCCACTTT | CASSPRGGIDSPLHF
TRBJ2-7 | TRBD2 | many | TRBV12-3/TRBV12-4 | TGTGCCAGCAGCTTATCTAGCGGGGATATTTGGCAGTACTTC | CASSLSSGDIWQYF
TRBJ2-5 | - | - | TRBV19 | TGTGCCAGTGGTGATACGGGGCGGGAGACCCAGTACTTC | CASGDTGRETQYF
TRBJ2-7 | - | many | TRBV12-3/TRBV12-4 | TGTGCCAGCAGCCCGGACTCGGCCTACGAGCAGTACTTC | CASSPDSAYEQYF
TRBJ1-2 | TRBD1 | many | TRBV29-1 | TGCAGCGTTGAGGGACAGCTCCCCTACACCTTC | CSVEGQLPYTF
TRBJ2-7 | TRBD2 | many | TRBV2 | TGTGCCAGCAGTGAACTCGTTCGACTAGCGGGTTACTACGAGCAGTACTTC | CASSELVRLAGYYEQYF
TRBJ1-4 | - | - | TRBV9 | TGTGCCAGCAGCATAAGTGCCGGGACAATCAATGAAAAACTGTTTTTT | CASSISAGTINEKLFF
TRBJ2-7 | TRBD1 | many | TRBV5-1 | TGCGCCAGCAGCTTGGAAGGACAGGGATACTCCTACGAGCAGTACTTC | CASSLEGQGYSYEQYF
TRBJ1-2 | - | - | TRBV20-1 | TGCAGTGCTCCAGGGGTAGGGAACTATGGCTACACCTTC | CSAPGVGNYGYTF
TRBJ1-4 | TRBD1 | - | TRBV7-9 | TGTGCCAGCAGCTTAGATGATTTGGCGACAGGGTCCACGGAACTGTTTTTT | CASSLDDLATGSTELFF
TRBJ2-4 | - | few | TRBV15 | TGTGCCACCAGCAGAGATTGGATGAGGGAGCCCAAAAACATTCAGTACTTC | CATSRDWMREPKNIQYF
TRBJ2-7 | TRBD2 | many | TRBV5-1 | TGCGCCAGCAGCAGAAGGACTAGCTCCCCATCCGAGCAGTACTTC | CASSRRTSSPSEQYF
TRBJ2-7 | TRBD1 | many | TRBV10-2 | TGCGCCAGCACTTTGGCGGGACAGGGTTTTTACGAGCAGTACTTC | CASTLAGQGFYEQYF
TRBJ2-7 | TRBD2 | many | TRBV11-3 | TGTGCCAGCAGCTTAGAAAGTGGCGGGGGGTCGGACGAGCAGTACTTC | CASSLESGGGSDEQYF
TRBJ1-4 | - | - | TRBV10-3 | TGTGCCATCAGTGAGGATTCATCAGCAACTAATGAAAAACTGTTTTTT | CAISEDSSATNEKLFF
TRBJ2-5 | - | - | TRBV7-2 | TGTGCCAGCAGCTTAGTTCACCGGGATACGCAGTACTTC | CASSLVHRDTQYF
TRBJ2-7 | - | many | TRBV5-5 | TGTGCCAGCAGCTTCCCCTATGGCGAGCAGTACTTC | CASSFPYGEQYF
TRBJ2-3 | TRBD2 | few | TRBV7-8 | TGTGCCAGCAGCTCCGCGGGGGCAGATACGCAGTATTTT | CASSSAGADTQYF
TRBJ2-7 | TRBD2 | - | TRBV9 | TGTGCCAGCAGTGGATTGGGACTAGCGGGAGGGCCGAAATACGAGCAGTACTTC | CASSGLGLAGGPKYEQYF
TRBJ1-3 | - | - | TRBV20-1 | TGCAGTGAGAGAGATTACAACACCATATATTTT | CSERDYNTIYF
TRBJ2-5 | TRBD2 | - | TRBV29-1 | TGCAGCGTTTTAGGGACTAGACTCCAAGAGACCCAGTACTTC | CSVLGTRLQETQYF
TRBJ2-2 | TRBD1 | - | TRBV24-1 | TGTGCCACCAGTGAAGGACAGGTTTCCGGTCCCGGGGAGCTGTTTTTT | CATSEGQVSGPGELFF
TRBJ1-5 | TRBD1 | - | TRBV27 | TGTGCCAGCAGCCTAAACAGACAGGGTCGGCCCCAGCATTTT | CASSLNRQGRPQHF
TRBJ2-7 | - | few | TRBV7-9 | TGTGCCAGCAGCCCGACTACGGGGTCCCACGAGCAGTACTTC | CASSPTTGSHEQYF
TRBJ2-3 | TRBD1 | - | TRBV14 | TGTGCCAGCAGCCGACAGGGCCTCACAGATACGCAGTATTTT | CASSRQGLTDTQYF
TRBJ2-5 | - | - | TRBV5-4 | TGTGCCAGCAGCAACCAGTACTTC | CASSNQYF
TRBJ2-7 | - | - | TRBV20-1 | TGCAGTGCTAGAGGGGTTAGCGTGGGAAATGAGCAGTACTTC | CSARGVSVGNEQYF
TRBJ2-5 | - | - | TRBV29-1 | TGCAGCGCCACGACAGGGAGGGCCCAAGAGACCCAGTACTTC | CSATTGRAQETQYF
TRBJ2-3 | - | - | TRBV2 | TGTGCCAGCAACGCTCCCTCAGATACGCAGTATTTT | CASNAPSDTQYF
TRBJ2-1 | - | - | TRBV20-1 | TGCAGTGCGGACCTAGCGCGGCAGTTCTTC | CSADLARQFF
TRBJ1-4 | TRBD1 | - | TRBV6-1 | TGTGCCAGCGGGACAGGGGACGAAAAACTGTTTTTT | CASGTGDEKLFF
TRBJ1-5 | - | many | TRBV10-3 | TGTGCCATCAGTGAGGCGGGTGTAGGGCAGCCCCAGCATTTT | CAISEAGVGQPQHF
TRBJ1-5 | TRBD1 | - | TRBV29-1 | TGCAGCGTAGCGAGGGACAGTAGCGTTCAGCCCCAGCATTTT | CSVARDSSVQPQHF
TRBJ2-2 | - | few | TRBV4-2 | TGTGCCAGCAGCCAAGAGGGGTCCCACACCGGGGAGCTGTTTTTT | CASSQEGSHTGELFF
TRBJ1-1 | - | - | TRBV20-1 | TGCAGTGCTAGTACCGGGGGGTCTGGGTTTATGAACACTGAAGCTTTCTTT | CSASTGGSGFMNTEAFF